One and the same sample provided the 17 T cell receptor beta chains below, sequenced in a study of graft-versus-host responses after intestinal transplantation. Method: immunoSEQ multiplex PCR; TCRdb's copy keeps in-frame clones and lacks some. The sample consists of under 95,000 clones, 80% to 90% of them appearing once. The antigens of these receptors remain unknown. The sample here was unstimulated CD8+ T cells sorted from spleen or lymph node cells, taken before intestinal transplant. The receptors were gathered from a human donor who received an intestinal transplant.

In its sample, this clone was seen a few times. This sequence joins TRBV6-6 and TRBJ1-3; a possible D gene is TRBD1 (5 bases). Germline CDR1 and CDR2: MNHNY and SVGAGI (reference sequence). The CDR3 totals 15 residues. The ends were cut back, 6 bases at V and 0 bases at J, with 12 bases in the middle. The CDR3 region has the DNA TGTGCCAGCAGACCAACAGGTTTCTCTGGAAACACCATATATTTT. Its translation: CASRPTGFSGNTIYF.

This chain joins TRBV27 and TRBJ1-5; D is unresolved. Germline values: CDR1 MNHEY, CDR2 SMNVEV (reference sequence). CDR3 length equals 17 residues. Trimming left V 0 bases short and J 0 bases short, with 12 bases between. CDR3 sequence reads: CASSLSRGPNSNQPQHF. The CDR3 DNA sequence: TGTGCCAGCAGTTTATCTAGAGGGCCGAATAGCAATCAGCCCCAGCATTTT.

V is TRBV7-9 and J is TRBJ2-7, with a tentative D call TRBD1 (6 bases). The CDR3 runs to 14 residues. CDR1 is SEHNR and CDR2 is FQNEAQ in the germline V gene (reference sequence). V dropped 3 bases and J dropped 3 bases, with 12 bases sitting between them. The CDR3 is CASSFTGSGYEQYF. The DNA of the CDR3 is TGTGCCAGCAGCTTCACAGGGTCCGGCTACGAGCAGTACTTC.

This chain connects TRBV27 to TRBJ2-1; 9 nucleotides line up with TRBD2. V shed 5 bases, J shed 5 bases, and the junction held 10 bases outside the gene matches. The CDR3 loop spans 16 amino acids. Germline V CDR1 and CDR2: MNHEY, SMNVEV (reference sequence). This CDR3 reads CASSLNRRLADNEQFF. The CDR3 nucleotides read TGTGCCAGCAGTCTCAATCGCCGACTAGCGGACAATGAGCAGTTCTTC.

The chain links TRBV5-1 to TRBJ1-2; D uncertain. This CDR3 spans 14 amino acids. Germline assignment: CDR1 SGHRS and CDR2 YFSETQ. Trimming pared 1 base from V and 2 bases from J, leaving 9 bases between. The CDR3 region is CASSLIGGNYGYTF. In DNA, the CDR3 is TGCGCCAGCAGCTTGATTGGCGGGAACTATGGCTACACCTTC.

This chain joins TRBV6-1 and TRBJ2-7; D might be TRBD2 (5 bases). V lost 1 base and J 2 bases, leaving 12 bases between the germline ends. The germline gives CDR1 MNHNS, CDR2 SASEGT. The CDR3 is 15 residues long. For the CDR3, the DNA is TGTGCCAGCAGTGAAGTGGGAGAACCCACCTACGAGCAGTACTTC. It is translated as CASSEVGEPTYEQYF.

V and J are TRBV9 and TRBJ2-1; 8 bases match TRBD2. The germline V gene has CDR1 SGDLS and CDR2 YYNGEE. The V and J ends lost 1 base and 0 bases, in that order; junction bases with no gene match: 6. This CDR3 is 17 amino acids long. CDR3 sequence reads: CASSVSSGGPSYNEQFF. The CDR3 bases are TGTGCCAGCAGCGTATCCAGCGGGGGCCCCTCCTACAATGAGCAGTTCTTC.

The J gene is TRBJ2-7, the V gene TRBV28; 9 nucleotides match TRBD1. With V trimmed by 6 bases and J by 4 bases, 7 bases remained unmatched. Germline V gene data show CDR1 as MDHEN and CDR2 as SYDVKM. The CDR3 totals 14 residues. CDR3 nucleotides: TGTGCCAGCAGACCAACAGGGGGCGCATACGAGCAGTACTTC. This codes for CASRPTGGAYEQYF.

The V call is TRBV18, the J call TRBJ2-1; 10 nucleotides match TRBD1. The CDR3 loop spans 16 amino acids. Germline CDR1 KGHSH, CDR2 LQKENI. V lost 2 bases, J lost 5 bases, and 6 bases stayed unmatched. The CDR3 nucleotides are TGTGCCAGCTCACCAATTTTGACAGGGGGCCACAATGAGCAGTTCTTC. This translates into CASSPILTGGHNEQFF. The full variable domain, its missing parts supplied by reference TRBV18 and TRBJ2-1, is NAGVMQNPRHLVRRRGQEARLRCSPMKGHSHVYWYRQLPEEGLKFMVYLQKENIIDESGMPKERFSAEFPKEGPSILRIQQVVRGDSAAYFCASSPILTGGHNEQFFGPGTRLTVL.

The CDR3 region is CASSRLGGGHEQYF. CDR3 coding DNA: TGTGCCAGCAGTCGACTAGGGGGGGGCCACGAGCAGTACTTC. V gene TRBV27 combines with J gene TRBJ2-7, with a weak D call TRBD2 (7 bases). The CDR3 runs 14 residues. V lost 5 bases and J lost 5, with 16 bases in between. Germline-derived CDR1 and CDR2 are MNHEY and SMNVEV (reference sequence).

The V call is TRBV10-1, the J call TRBJ2-6; D is unclear. V was trimmed by 5 bases and J by 5 bases, leaving 25 bases between them. Germline CDR1 reads WNHNN; CDR2 reads SYGVQD (reference sequence). This CDR3 is 19 amino acids long. Here the CDR3 reads CASSHLSRSHKSRANVLTF. DNA for the CDR3: TGCGCCAGCAGTCATCTGTCAAGATCGCACAAAAGTCGGGCCAACGTCCTGACTTTC.

The gene calls are TRBV19 and TRBJ2-1, with 8 bases fitting TRBD2. Losses at the gene ends were 5 bases for V and 6 bases for J; bases not matched to a gene: 9. CDR3 length: 15 residues. Germline V gene data show CDR1 as LNHDA and CDR2 as SQIVND (reference sequence). CDR3 in DNA: TGTGCCAGTAGTCTCCGACTAGCGAGGGGCAATGAGCAGTTCTTC. Its protein is CASSLRLARGNEQFF.

The genes are TRBV5-4 and TRBJ2-1; 12 bases fit TRBD2. Germline V gives CDR1 SGHNT, CDR2 YYREEE (reference sequence). V shed 0 bases and J 8 bases; nucleotides not matched to a gene: 6. This CDR3 comprises 16 residues. The CDR3 DNA reads as TGTGCCAGCAGCTTGGAGCTAGCGGGAGGGATAGATGAGCAGTTCTTC. Amino acids: CASSLELAGGIDEQFF.

This clone has only a few counts. This rearrangement joins TRBV7-9 to TRBJ1-6; 9 bases fit TRBD1. V was clipped by 4 bases and J by 2 bases; unmatched bases: 9. Germline V gene data show CDR1 as SEHNR and CDR2 as FQNEAQ (reference sequence). The CDR3 spans 18 residues. In nucleotides, the CDR3 is TGTGCCAGCAGCTCATACAGGGGGCGCAATGCCTATAATTCACCCCTCCACTTT. Amino acid sequence: CASSSYRGRNAYNSPLHF.

The chain combines TRBV2 with TRBJ1-1; D unresolved. This CDR3 has 15 residues. Germline V gene data show CDR1 as SNHLY and CDR2 as FYNNEI. V was shortened by 3 bases and J by 3 bases, with 14 bases between the two germline ends. The CDR3 loop reads CASSEGSKRYTEAFF. In nucleotides, the CDR3 is TGTGCCAGCAGTGAGGGCAGCAAAAGATACACTGAAGCTTTCTTT.

The chain has TRBV15 and TRBJ1-1, with 7 bases that match TRBD1. Germline lookup yields CDR1 LNHNV and CDR2 YYDKDF (reference sequence). The CDR3 totals 15 residues. After removal of 0 bases from V and 3 bases from J, the junction contained 4 bases not matched to a gene. The DNA for the CDR3 is TGTGCCACCAGCAGAGATCGGGGACAGCACACTGAAGCTTTCTTT. Encoded protein: CATSRDRGQHTEAFF. Looking up the rest from reference TRBV15 and TRBJ1-1 gives the full variable domain: DAMVIQNPRYQVTQFGKPVTLSCSQTLNHNVMYWYQQKSSQAPKLLFHYYDKDFNNEADTPDNFQSRRPNTSFCFLDIRSPGLGDTAMYLCATSRDRGQHTEAFFGQGTRLTVV.

The chain joins TRBV5-1 to TRBJ2-7, with 15 bases that match TRBD2. The CDR3 loop spans 21 amino acids. Germline CDR1 SGHRS, CDR2 YFSETQ. Trimming removed 2 bases from V and 2 bases from J; junction bases left unmatched: 17. The CDR3 loop reads CASSFNHQGLAGGRIPYEQYF. In DNA form, the CDR3 reads TGCGCCAGCAGCTTCAACCACCAGGGACTAGCGGGAGGTAGGATCCCCTACGAGCAGTACTTC.